This T cell receptor (beta chain) was observed in a study of Graves' ophthalmopathy and Graves' hyperthyroidism. From RNA, the CDR3 regions of TCR beta chains were amplified and sequenced. The workflow started with a first-round RT-PCR run with HTBI primers and then moved on to a second-round multiplex PCR. Using its own MiXCR run on the multiplex PCR reads, TCRdb lists one record per CDR3 protein. Of over a million distinct CDR3 sequences listed, around a third are singletons. This clonotype came up many times. Its antigen is unknown. From germline, CDR1 is SGHTA and CDR2 FQGNSA. Trimming cost V 5 bases and J 1 base, with 17 bases left between them. There are 16 residues in the CDR3. Overall study findings and caveats: Sensitivity reached roughly 71% and specificity more than 72% when the model predicted ophthalmopathy progression.

V gene TRBV7-2 combines with J gene TRBJ1-2; possibly TRBD1 for D (5 bases). The receptor was derived from an adult man with Graves' hyperthyroidism. Sequenced: peripheral blood or thyroid tissue (not recorded which). The DNA of the CDR3 is TGTGCCAGCAGCCCGACTCCGGGACGGAATAACTATGGCTACACCTTC. Protein sequence: CASSPTPGRNNYGYTF.